This T cell receptor beta chain was recorded in a study of blood T cells in healthy people across ages. Study-level points and caveats: The recorded TCR beta diversity per million T cells decreased in a roughly linear manner with age. When set beside aged donors, long-lived donors presented more naive CD4+ cells and higher diversity.

Healthy Caucasian individuals from Russia aged about 6 to 90 served as donors. The study isolated at least 6 million PBMCs from each sample. A second roughly 6 to 12 cycle PCR used barcoded and J-beta primers. Each CDR3 protein gets one entry after TCRdb re-called the 5' RACE reads with MiXCR. The sample records almost 1 million distinct CDR3 sequences, just over 50% being singletons. About this clonotype itself: Its cognate antigen is unknown.

Per germline, CDR1 MDHEN and CDR2 SYDVKM. This CDR3 is 13 amino acids long. V was clipped by 3 bases and J by 6 bases; unmatched bases: 0. This chain connects TRBV28 to TRBJ2-2; 8 positions agree with TRBD2. Sequenced sample: blood. This TCR was recovered from a woman between 55 and 75 years old in good health. CDR3 in DNA: TGTGCCAGCAGTTTGCGGGGGGCCGGGGAGCTGTTTTTT. Translated: CASSLRGAGELFF.